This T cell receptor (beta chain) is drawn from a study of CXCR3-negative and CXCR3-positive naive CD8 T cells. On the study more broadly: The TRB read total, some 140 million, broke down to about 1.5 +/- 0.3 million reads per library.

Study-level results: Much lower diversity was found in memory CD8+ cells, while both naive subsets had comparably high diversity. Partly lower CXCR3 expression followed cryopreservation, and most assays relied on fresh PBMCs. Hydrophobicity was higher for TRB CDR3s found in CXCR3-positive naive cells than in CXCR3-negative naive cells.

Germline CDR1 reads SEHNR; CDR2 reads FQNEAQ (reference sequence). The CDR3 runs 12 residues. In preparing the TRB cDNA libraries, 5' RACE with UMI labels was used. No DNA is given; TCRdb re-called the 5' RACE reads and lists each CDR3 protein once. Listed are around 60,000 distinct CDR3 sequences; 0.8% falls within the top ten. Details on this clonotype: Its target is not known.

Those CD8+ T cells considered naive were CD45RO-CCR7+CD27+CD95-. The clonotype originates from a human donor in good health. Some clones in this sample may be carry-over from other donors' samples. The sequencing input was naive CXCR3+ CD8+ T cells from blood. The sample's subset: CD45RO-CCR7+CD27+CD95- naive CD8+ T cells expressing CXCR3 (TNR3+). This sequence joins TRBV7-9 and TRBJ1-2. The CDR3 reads CVSSSSGDGYTF.